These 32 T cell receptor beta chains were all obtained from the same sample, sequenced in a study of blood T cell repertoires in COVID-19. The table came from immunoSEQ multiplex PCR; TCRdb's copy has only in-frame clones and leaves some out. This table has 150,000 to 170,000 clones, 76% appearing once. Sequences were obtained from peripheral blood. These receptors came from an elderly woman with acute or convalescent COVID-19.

The CDR3 DNA reads TGTGCCAGCAGCTTAGGAGGCGGGGCAGGTAATGAGCAGTTCTTC. The encoded protein is CASSLGGGAGNEQFF. The V and J genes are TRBV11-3 and TRBJ2-1; D might be TRBD2 (6 bases). Trimming stripped 1 base from V and 7 bases from J, with 14 bases between. The V gene's germline CDR1 is SGHNT and CDR2 YENEEA. The CDR3 spans 15 residues.

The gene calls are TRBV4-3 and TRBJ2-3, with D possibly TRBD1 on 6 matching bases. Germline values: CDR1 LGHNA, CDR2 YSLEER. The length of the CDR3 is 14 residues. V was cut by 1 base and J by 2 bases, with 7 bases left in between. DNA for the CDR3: TGCGCCAGCAGCCAAGGGACAGCCACAGATACGCAGTATTTT. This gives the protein CASSQGTATDTQYF.

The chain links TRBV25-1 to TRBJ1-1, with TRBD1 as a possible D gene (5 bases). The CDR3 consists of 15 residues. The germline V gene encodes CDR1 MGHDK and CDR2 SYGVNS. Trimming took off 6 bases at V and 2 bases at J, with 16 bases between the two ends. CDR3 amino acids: CASSDQGQINTEAFF. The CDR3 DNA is TGTGCCAGCAGCGACCAGGGCCAGATAAACACTGAAGCTTTCTTT. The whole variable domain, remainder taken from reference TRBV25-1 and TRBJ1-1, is EADIYQTPRYLVIGTGKKITLECSQTMGHDKMYWYQQDPGMELHLIHYSYGVNSTEKGDLSSESTVSRIRTEHFPLTLESARPSHTSQYLCASSDQGQINTEAFFGQGTRLTVV.

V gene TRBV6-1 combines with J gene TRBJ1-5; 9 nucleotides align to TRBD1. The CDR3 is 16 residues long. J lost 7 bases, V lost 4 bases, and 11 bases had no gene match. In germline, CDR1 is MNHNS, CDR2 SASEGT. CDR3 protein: CASSGPGTGSQQPQHF. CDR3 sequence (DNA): TGTGCCAGCAGTGGTCCCGGGACAGGGTCTCAGCAGCCCCAGCATTTT.

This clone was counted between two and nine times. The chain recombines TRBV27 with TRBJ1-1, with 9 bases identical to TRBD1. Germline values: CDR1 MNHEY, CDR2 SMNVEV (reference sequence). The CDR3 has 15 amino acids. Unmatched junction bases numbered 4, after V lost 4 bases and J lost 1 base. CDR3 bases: TGTGCCAGCAGTTCAAAACAGGGGGCGAACACTGAAGCTTTCTTT. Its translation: CASSSKQGANTEAFF.

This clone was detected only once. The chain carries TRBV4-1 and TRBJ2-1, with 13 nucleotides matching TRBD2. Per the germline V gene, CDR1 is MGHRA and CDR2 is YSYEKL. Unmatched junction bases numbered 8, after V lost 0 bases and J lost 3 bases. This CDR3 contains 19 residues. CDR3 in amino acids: CASSQDQRTSGRNYNEQFF. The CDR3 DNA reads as TGCGCCAGCAGCCAAGATCAGCGGACTAGCGGGAGAAACTACAATGAGCAGTTCTTC.

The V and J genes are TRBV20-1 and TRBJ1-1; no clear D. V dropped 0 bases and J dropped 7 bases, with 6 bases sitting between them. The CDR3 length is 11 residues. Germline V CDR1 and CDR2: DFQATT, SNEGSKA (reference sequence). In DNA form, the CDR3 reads TGCAGTGCTAGAGAGGAGAGTGAAGCTTTCTTT. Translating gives CSAREESEAFF.

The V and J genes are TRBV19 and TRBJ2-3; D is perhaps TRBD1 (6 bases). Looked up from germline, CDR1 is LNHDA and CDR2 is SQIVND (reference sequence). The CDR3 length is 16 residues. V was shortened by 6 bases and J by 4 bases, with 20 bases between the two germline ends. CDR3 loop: CASRELQGEMPDTQYF. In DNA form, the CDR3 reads TGTGCCAGTAGGGAACTACAGGGAGAAATGCCAGATACGCAGTATTTT. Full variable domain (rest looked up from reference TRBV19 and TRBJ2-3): DGGITQSPKYLFRKEGQNVTLSCEQNLNHDAMYWYRQDPGQGLRLIYYSQIVNDFQKGDIAEGYSVSREKKESFPLTVTSAQKNPTAFYLCASRELQGEMPDTQYFGPGTRLTVL.

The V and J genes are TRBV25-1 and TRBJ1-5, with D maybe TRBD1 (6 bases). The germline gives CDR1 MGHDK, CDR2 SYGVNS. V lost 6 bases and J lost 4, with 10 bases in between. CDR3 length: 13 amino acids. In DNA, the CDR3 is TGTGCCAGCAGCCAGGGGCGGAATCAGCCCCAGCATTTT. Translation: CASSQGRNQPQHF.

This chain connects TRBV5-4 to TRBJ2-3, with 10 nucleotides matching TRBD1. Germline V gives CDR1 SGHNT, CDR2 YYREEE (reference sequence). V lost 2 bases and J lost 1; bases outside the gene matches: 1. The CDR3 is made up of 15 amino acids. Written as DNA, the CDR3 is TGTGCCAGCAGCTTAGGGACAGGGGGCACAGATACGCAGTATTTT. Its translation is CASSLGTGGTDTQYF.

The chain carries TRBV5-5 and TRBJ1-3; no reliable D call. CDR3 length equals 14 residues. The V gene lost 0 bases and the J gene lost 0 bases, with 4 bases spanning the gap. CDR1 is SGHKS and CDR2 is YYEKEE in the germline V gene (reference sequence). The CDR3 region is CASSLDFSGNTIYF. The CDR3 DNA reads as TGTGCCAGCAGCTTGGACTTCTCTGGAAACACCATATATTTT.

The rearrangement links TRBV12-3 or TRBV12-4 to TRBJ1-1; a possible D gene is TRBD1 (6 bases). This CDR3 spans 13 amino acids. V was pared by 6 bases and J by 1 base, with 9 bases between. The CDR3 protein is CASRTGENTEAFF. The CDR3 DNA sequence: TGTGCCAGCAGGACAGGAGAGAACACTGAAGCTTTCTTT.

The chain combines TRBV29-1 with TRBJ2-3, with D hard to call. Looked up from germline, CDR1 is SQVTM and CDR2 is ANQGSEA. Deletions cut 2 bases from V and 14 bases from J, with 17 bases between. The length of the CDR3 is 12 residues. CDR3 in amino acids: CSVEPPPGPAYF. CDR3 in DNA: TGCAGCGTTGAACCACCGCCGGGTCCTGCGTATTTT.

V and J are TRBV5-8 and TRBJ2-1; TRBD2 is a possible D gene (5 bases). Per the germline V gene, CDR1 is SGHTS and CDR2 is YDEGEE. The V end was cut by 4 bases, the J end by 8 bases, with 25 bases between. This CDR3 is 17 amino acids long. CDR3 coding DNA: TGTGCCAGCAGCCTCGCGGGTGGTAGCTCACCGGGCGATGAGCAGTTCTTC. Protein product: CASSLAGGSSPGDEQFF.

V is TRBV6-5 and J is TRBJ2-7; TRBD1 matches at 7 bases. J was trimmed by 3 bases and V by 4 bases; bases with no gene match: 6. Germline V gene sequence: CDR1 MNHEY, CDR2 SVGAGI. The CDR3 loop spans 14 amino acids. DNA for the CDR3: TGTGCCAGCAGTTCCCCGGGACAGAGCTACGAGCAGTACTTC. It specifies CASSSPGQSYEQYF.

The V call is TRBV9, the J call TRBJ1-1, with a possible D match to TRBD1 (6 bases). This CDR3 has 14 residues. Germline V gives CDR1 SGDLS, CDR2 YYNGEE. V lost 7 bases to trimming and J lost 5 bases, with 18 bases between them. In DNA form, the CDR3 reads TGTGCCAGCCAAAGGGGGGGTGTTGGAACTGAAGCTTTCTTT. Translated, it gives CASQRGGVGTEAFF.

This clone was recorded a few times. The CDR3 here is CAWSGRGGRRNSPLHF. DNA for the CDR3: TGTGCCTGGAGTGGCCGAGGGGGACGGAGAAATTCACCCCTCCACTTT. The J gene is TRBJ1-6, the V gene TRBV30; TRBD1 might be the D (6 bases). This CDR3 is built from 16 residues. Trimming removed 1 base at V and 7 bases at J, with 17 bases between. Germline V CDR1 and CDR2: GTSNPN, SVGIG (reference sequence).

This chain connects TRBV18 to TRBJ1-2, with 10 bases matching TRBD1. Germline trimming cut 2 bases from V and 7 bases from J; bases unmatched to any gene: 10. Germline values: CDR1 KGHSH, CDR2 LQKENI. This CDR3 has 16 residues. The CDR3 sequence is CASSPDDRGLIIGYTF. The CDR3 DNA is TGTGCCAGCTCACCAGATGACAGGGGGCTAATTATTGGCTACACCTTC.

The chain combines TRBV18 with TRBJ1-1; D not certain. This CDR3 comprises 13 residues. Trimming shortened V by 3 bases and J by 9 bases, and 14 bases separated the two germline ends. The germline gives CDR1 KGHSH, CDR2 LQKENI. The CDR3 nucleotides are TGTGCCAGCTCACCGGAGGAAGCCGTAAAAGCTTTCTTT. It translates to CASSPEEAVKAFF.

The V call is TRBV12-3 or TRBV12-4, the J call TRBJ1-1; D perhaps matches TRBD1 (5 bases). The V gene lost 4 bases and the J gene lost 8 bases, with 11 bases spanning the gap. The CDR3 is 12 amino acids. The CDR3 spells CASSSRGLEAFF. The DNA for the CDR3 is TGTGCCAGCAGTTCAAGGGGCTTAGAAGCTTTCTTT.

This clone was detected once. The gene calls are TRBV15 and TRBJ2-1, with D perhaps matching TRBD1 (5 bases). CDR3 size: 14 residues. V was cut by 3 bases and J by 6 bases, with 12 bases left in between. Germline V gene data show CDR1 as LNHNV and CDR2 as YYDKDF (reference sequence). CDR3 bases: TGTGCCACCAGCAGGGGTGACAGTGGCAATGAGCAGTTCTTC. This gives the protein CATSRGDSGNEQFF.

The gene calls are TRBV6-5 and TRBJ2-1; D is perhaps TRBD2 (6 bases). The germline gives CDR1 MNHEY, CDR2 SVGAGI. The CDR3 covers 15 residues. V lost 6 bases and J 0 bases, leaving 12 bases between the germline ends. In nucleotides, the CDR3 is TGTGCCAGCAGGAGGGGCGGGAACTCCTACAATGAGCAGTTCTTC. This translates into CASRRGGNSYNEQFF.

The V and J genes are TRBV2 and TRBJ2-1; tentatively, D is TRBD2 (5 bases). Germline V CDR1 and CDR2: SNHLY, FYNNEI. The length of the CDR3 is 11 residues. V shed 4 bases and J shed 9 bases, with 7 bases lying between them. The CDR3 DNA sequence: TGTGCCAGCAGTGCTAGCTCTGAGCAGTTCTTC. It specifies CASSASSEQFF.

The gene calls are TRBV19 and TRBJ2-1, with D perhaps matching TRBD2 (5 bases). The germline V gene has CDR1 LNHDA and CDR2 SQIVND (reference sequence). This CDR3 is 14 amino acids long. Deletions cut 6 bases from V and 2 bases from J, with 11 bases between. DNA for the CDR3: TGTGCCAGTAGCCCTGGACTCCCCTACAATGAGCAGTTCTTC. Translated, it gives CASSPGLPYNEQFF.

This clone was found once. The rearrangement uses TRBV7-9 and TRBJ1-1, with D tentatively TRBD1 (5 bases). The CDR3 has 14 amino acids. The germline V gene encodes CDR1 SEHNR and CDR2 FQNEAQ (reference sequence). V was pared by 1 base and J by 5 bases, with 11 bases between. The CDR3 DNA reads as TGTGCCAGCAGCTTAGAGCAGGGTTGGACTGAAGCTTTCTTT. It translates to CASSLEQGWTEAFF. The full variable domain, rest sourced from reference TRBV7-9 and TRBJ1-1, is DTGVSQNPRHKITKRGQNVTFRCDPISEHNRLYWYRQTLGQGPEFLTYFQNEAQLEKSRLLSDRFSAERPKGSFSTLEIQRTEQGDSAMYLCASSLEQGWTEAFFGQGTRLTVV.

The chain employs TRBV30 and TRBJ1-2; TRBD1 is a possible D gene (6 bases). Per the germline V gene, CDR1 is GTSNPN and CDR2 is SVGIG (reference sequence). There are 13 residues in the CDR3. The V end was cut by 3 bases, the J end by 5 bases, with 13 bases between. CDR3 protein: CAWRGGGLYGYTF. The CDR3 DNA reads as TGTGCCTGGAGAGGGGGTGGGTTGTATGGCTACACCTTC.

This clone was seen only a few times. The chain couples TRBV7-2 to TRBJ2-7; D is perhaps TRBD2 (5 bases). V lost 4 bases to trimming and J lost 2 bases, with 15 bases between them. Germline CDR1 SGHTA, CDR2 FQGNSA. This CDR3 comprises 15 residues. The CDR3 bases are TGTGCCAGCAGCTCGGGGAATCCGCACGCCTACGAGCAGTACTTC. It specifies CASSSGNPHAYEQYF.

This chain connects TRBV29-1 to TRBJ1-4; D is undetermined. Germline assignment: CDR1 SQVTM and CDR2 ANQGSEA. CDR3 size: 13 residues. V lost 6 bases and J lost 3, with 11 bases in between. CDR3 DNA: TGCAGCGTGGGCGGGGAGGCTAATGAAAAACTGTTTTTT. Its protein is CSVGGEANEKLFF.

The CDR3 DNA is TGTGCCAGCAGCCAAGTGCGGGGATGGTACGAGCAGTACTTC. It encodes CASSQVRGWYEQYF. The chain links TRBV5-6 to TRBJ2-7; the D gene is possibly TRBD2 (6 bases). The CDR3 totals 14 residues. The V end lost 4 bases, the J end lost 4 bases, and 15 bases lay between the germline ends. CDR1 and CDR2 from the germline V gene are SGHDT and YYEEEE.

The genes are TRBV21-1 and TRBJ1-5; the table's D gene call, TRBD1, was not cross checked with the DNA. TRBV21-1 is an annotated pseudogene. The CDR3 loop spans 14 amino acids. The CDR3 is CALGDRERVQPQHF. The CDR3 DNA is TGTGCCTTGGGGGACAGGGAGCGTGTTCAGCCCCAGCATTTT.

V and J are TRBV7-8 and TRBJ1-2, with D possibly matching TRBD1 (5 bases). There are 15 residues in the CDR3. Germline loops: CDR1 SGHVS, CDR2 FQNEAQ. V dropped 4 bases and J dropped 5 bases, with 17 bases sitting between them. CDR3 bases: TGTGCCAGCAGCTCTGTAGGGGTGGTGGCGTATGGCTACACCTTC. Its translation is CASSSVGVVAYGYTF.

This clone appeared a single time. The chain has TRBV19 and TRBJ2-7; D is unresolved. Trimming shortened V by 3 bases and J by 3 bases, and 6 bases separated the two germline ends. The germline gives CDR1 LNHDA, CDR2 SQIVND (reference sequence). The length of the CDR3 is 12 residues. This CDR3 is CASSMGSYEQYF. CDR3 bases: TGTGCCAGTAGTATGGGCAGCTACGAGCAGTACTTC.